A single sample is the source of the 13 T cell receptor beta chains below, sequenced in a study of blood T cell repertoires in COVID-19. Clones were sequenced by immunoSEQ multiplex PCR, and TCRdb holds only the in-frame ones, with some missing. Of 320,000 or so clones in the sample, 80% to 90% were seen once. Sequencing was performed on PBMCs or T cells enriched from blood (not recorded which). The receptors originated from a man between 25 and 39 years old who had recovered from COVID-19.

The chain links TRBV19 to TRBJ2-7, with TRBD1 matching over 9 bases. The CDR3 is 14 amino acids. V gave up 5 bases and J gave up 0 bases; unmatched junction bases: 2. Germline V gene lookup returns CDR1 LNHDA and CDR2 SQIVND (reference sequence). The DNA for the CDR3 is TGTGCCAGTAGTGGGGACAGGGTCTCCTACGAGCAGTACTTC. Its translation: CASSGDRVSYEQYF.

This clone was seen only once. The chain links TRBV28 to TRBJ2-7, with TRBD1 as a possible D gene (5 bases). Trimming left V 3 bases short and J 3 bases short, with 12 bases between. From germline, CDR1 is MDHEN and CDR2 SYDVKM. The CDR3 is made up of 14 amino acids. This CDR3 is CASSFPRTNYEQYF. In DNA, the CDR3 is TGTGCCAGCAGTTTTCCCAGGACAAACTACGAGCAGTACTTC.

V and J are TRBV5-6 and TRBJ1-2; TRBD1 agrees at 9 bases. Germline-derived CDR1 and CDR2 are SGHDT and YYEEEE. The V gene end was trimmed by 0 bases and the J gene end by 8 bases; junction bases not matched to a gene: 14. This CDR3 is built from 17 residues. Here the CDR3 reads CASSLVGQGPYRGGYTF. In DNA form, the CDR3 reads TGTGCCAGCAGCTTGGTGGGACAGGGACCGTATAGGGGCGGCTACACCTTC.

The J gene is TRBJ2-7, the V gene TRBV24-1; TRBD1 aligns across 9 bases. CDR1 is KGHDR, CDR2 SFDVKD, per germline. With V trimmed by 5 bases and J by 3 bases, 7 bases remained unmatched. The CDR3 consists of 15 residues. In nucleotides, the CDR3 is TGTGCCACCAGTGCGGCGGACAGGGGTAACTACGAGCAGTACTTC. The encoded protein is CATSAADRGNYEQYF.

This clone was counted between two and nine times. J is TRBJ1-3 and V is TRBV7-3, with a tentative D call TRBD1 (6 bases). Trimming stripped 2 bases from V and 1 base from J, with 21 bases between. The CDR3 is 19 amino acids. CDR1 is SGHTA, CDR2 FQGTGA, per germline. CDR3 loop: CASSLAISPLTGSGNTIYF. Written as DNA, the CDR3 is TGTGCCAGCAGCTTAGCAATTTCCCCTCTTACAGGGTCTGGAAACACCATATATTTT.

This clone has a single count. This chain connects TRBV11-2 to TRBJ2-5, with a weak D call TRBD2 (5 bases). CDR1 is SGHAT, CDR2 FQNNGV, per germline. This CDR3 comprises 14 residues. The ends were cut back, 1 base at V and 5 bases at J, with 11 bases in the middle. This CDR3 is CASSLVGGGETQYF. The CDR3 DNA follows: TGTGCCAGCAGCTTAGTGGGTGGCGGGGAGACCCAGTACTTC.

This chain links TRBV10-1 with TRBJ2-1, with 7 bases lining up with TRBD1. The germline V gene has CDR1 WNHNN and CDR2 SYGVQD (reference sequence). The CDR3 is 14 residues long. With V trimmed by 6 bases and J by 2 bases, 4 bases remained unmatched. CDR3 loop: CASSAGTAYNEQFF. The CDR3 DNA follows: TGCGCCAGCAGCGCCGGGACAGCCTACAATGAGCAGTTCTTC.

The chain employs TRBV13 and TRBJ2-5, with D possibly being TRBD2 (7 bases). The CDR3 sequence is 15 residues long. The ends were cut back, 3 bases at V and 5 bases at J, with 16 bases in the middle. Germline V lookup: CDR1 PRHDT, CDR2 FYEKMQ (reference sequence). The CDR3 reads CASSFKGGGDETQYF. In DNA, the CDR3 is TGTGCCAGCAGCTTTAAGGGGGGGGGCGATGAGACCCAGTACTTC.

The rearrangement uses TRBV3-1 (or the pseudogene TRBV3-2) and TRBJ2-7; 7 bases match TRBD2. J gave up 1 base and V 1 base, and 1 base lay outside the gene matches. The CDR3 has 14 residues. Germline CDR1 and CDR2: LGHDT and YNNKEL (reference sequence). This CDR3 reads CASSQGGGSYEQYF. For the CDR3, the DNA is TGTGCCAGCAGCCAAGGGGGGGGTTCCTACGAGCAGTACTTC.

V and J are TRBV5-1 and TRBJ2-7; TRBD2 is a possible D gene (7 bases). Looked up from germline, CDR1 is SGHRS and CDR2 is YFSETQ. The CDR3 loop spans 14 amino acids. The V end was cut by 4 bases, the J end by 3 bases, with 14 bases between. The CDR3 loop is CASSPGGANYEQYF. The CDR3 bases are TGCGCCAGCAGCCCTGGGGGGGCCAACTACGAGCAGTACTTC.

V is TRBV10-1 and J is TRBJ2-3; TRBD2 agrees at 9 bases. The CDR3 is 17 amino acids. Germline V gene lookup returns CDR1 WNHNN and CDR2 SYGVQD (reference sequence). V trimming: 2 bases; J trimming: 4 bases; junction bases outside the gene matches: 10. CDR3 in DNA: TGCGCCAGCAGTGAGGGGGAGCGGGGGGAAGTTGCAGATACGCAGTATTTT. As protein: CASSEGERGEVADTQYF.

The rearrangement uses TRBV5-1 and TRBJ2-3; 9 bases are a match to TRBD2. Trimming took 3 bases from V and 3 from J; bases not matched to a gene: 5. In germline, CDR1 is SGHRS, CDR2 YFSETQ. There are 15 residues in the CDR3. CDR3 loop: CASSSLAGFTDTQYF. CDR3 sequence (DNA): TGCGCCAGCAGCTCCCTAGCGGGGTTTACAGATACGCAGTATTTT.

The CDR3 DNA is TGTGCCAGCAGCCTACGACAGGGCCCTACAACTAATGAAAAACTGTTTTTT. It is translated as CASSLRQGPTTNEKLFF. The chain uses TRBV5-5 and TRBJ1-4, with 7 bases lining up with TRBD1. This CDR3 spans 17 amino acids. V trimming: 4 bases; J trimming: 0 bases; junction bases outside the gene matches: 9. Per the germline V gene, CDR1 is SGHKS and CDR2 is YYEKEE (reference sequence).